This is a list of T cell receptor beta chains from one sample in a study of T cells in Graves' hyperthyroidism and ophthalmopathy. TCRdb recomputed calls from the multiplex PCR reads with MiXCR, one row per CDR3 protein. The table has approximately 600,000 distinct CDR3 sequences, less than 25% seen once. The sequenced sample was blood. The receptors shown here come from a man between 25 and 39 years old with Graves' ophthalmopathy. The CDR3 runs from the conserved cysteine through the conserved F or W. Fields, in order: CDR3 protein, CDR3 DNA, J gene, clone size, V gene, D gene. A D gene is named only where the DNA matches it firmly. Clone size, where shown, is once, few, many, or a class for clones that have expanded.

CDR3: CASSRGAAGGTANEQFF
DNA: TGCGCCAGCAGCCGAGGGGCGGCGGGAGGGACGGCGAATGAGCAGTTCTTC
J: TRBJ2-1
size: once
V: TRBV5-1
D: TRBD2

CDR3: CASSLTDNTEAFF
DNA: TGTGCCAGCAGCTTAACAGATAACACTGAAGCTTTCTTT
J: TRBJ1-1
size: many
V: TRBV11-2
D: -

CDR3: CASTTRTANTEAFF
DNA: TGTGCCAGCACCACCAGAACAGCAAACACTGAAGCTTTCTTT
J: TRBJ1-1
size: -
V: TRBV6-2/TRBV6-3
D: -

CDR3: CASSYLQGKRNEQYF
DNA: TGTGCCAGCAGTTACCTACAGGGGAAACGCAATGAGCAGTACTTC
J: TRBJ2-7
size: -
V: TRBV6-2/TRBV6-3
D: TRBD1

CDR3: CAWSSDYYTGELFF
DNA: TGTGCCTGGAGTTCAGACTATTACACCGGGGAGCTGTTTTTT
J: TRBJ2-2
size: -
V: TRBV30
D: -

CDR3: CAWTGGLGNTIYF
DNA: TGTGCCTGGACAGGGGGCCTTGGAAACACCATATATTTT
J: TRBJ1-3
size: few
V: TRBV30
D: TRBD1

CDR3: CASSLNPAGPFTNEQFF
DNA: TGTGCCAGCAGCTTAAACCCAGCTGGACCGTTTACAAATGAGCAGTTCTTC
J: TRBJ2-1
size: few
V: TRBV7-3
D: -

CDR3: CATSRTGKNQPQHF
DNA: TGTGCCACCAGCAGGACAGGGAAGAATCAGCCCCAGCATTTT
J: TRBJ1-5
size: -
V: TRBV24-1
D: TRBD1

CDR3: CASSIRPGTNEKLFF
DNA: TGTGCCAGCAGTATTCGGCCAGGGACTAATGAAAAACTGTTTTTT
J: TRBJ1-4
size: -
V: TRBV2
D: -

CDR3: CASISSRDRYYEQYF
DNA: TGTGCCAGCATCTCATCCCGGGACAGGTATTACGAGCAGTACTTC
J: TRBJ2-7
size: many
V: TRBV28
D: TRBD1

CDR3: CASSRGQGINEKLFF
DNA: TGTGCCAGCAGCCGGGGACAAGGAATTAATGAAAAACTGTTTTTT
J: TRBJ1-4
size: -
V: TRBV11-1
D: -

CDR3: CASSPGTRISNQPQHF
DNA: TGTGCCAGCTCACCCGGGACACGAATTAGCAATCAGCCCCAGCATTTT
J: TRBJ1-5
size: few
V: TRBV18
D: -

CDR3: CASRRPINQPQHF
DNA: TGTGCCAGTCGGCGCCCCATCAATCAGCCCCAGCATTTT
J: TRBJ1-5
size: few
V: TRBV28
D: -

CDR3: CASSRRDGDEAFF
DNA: TGTGCCAGCAGCCGCCGGGATGGCGATGAAGCTTTCTTT
J: TRBJ1-1
size: -
V: TRBV6-1
D: -

CDR3: CASSLVVTSGAPSTDTQYF
DNA: TGTGCCAGCAGTTTAGTAGTGACTAGCGGGGCTCCTAGCACAGATACGCAGTATTTT
J: TRBJ2-3
size: many
V: TRBV12-3/TRBV12-4
D: TRBD2

CDR3: CASSLDRPDSEQYF
DNA: TGTGCCAGCAGTTTGGACCGGCCCGACTCCGAGCAGTACTTC
J: TRBJ2-7
size: -
V: TRBV27
D: -

CDR3: CASSLTGAGVRTETQYF
DNA: TGTGCCAGCAGCTTAACAGGGGCGGGAGTGAGGACAGAGACCCAGTACTTC
J: TRBJ2-5
size: few
V: TRBV5-4
D: -

CDR3: CSARGPGITEAFF
DNA: TGCAGTGCTAGAGGTCCAGGGATCACTGAAGCTTTCTTT
J: TRBJ1-1
size: -
V: TRBV20-1
D: -

CDR3: CSARKITQPSYEQYF
DNA: TGCAGTGCTAGAAAGATCACGCAGCCCTCCTACGAGCAGTACTTC
J: TRBJ2-7
size: few
V: TRBV20-1
D: -

CDR3: CASSPNTGFRTEAFF
DNA: TGTGCCAGTAGTCCAAACACAGGGTTTAGAACTGAAGCTTTCTTT
J: TRBJ1-1
size: -
V: TRBV19
D: -

CDR3: CSGGGETSGRAREQYF
DNA: TGCAGTGGAGGGGGGGAGACTAGCGGGAGGGCCAGGGAGCAGTACTTC
J: TRBJ2-7
size: -
V: TRBV20-1
D: TRBD2

CDR3: CASSEQTGSNQPQHF
DNA: TGTGCCAGCAGTGAACAGACGGGGAGCAATCAGCCCCAGCATTTT
J: TRBJ1-5
size: -
V: TRBV28
D: -

CDR3: CASSLGRGSSYNSPLHF
DNA: TGTGCCAGCAGCTTAGGCAGGGGGAGCTCCTATAATTCACCCCTCCACTTT
J: TRBJ1-6
size: few
V: TRBV7-9
D: TRBD1

CDR3: CSATLPEGPDRQFF
DNA: TGCAGTGCTACCCTTCCAGAGGGACCTGATCGTCAGTTCTTC
J: TRBJ2-1
size: once
V: TRBV20-1
D: -

CDR3: CASSSTGGQPQHF
DNA: TGTGCCAGCAGTTCGACAGGGGGTCAGCCCCAGCATTTT
J: TRBJ1-5
size: many
V: TRBV12-3/TRBV12-4
D: TRBD1

CDR3: CAISVAGGPADTQYF
DNA: TGTGCCATCAGTGTAGCGGGAGGGCCCGCAGATACGCAGTATTTT
J: TRBJ2-3
size: -
V: TRBV10-3
D: TRBD2

CDR3: CASSPGWGYGYTF
DNA: TGTGCCAGCAGCCCGGGGTGGGGCTATGGCTACACCTTC
J: TRBJ1-2
size: many
V: TRBV3-1
D: -

CDR3: CASRRTGASSGNTIYF
DNA: TGTGCCAGCAGGCGGACAGGAGCTTCTTCTGGAAACACCATATATTTT
J: TRBJ1-3
size: few
V: TRBV12-3/TRBV12-4
D: TRBD1

CDR3: CASSYSIAELNEQFF
DNA: TGTGCCAGCAGTTACTCAATCGCAGAGTTAAATGAGCAGTTCTTC
J: TRBJ2-1
size: few
V: TRBV6-2/TRBV6-3
D: -

CDR3: CASSRSTYEQYF
DNA: TGTGCCAGCAGCCGATCCACATACGAGCAGTACTTC
J: TRBJ2-7
size: -
V: TRBV7-9
D: -

CDR3: CASSLSLLSVSYNVQFF
DNA: TGTGCCAGCAGTTTATCGCTTTTGTCCGTCTCCTACAATGTGCAGTTCTTC
J: TRBJ2-1
size: few
V: TRBV5-6
D: -

CDR3: CASALRQNYGYTF
DNA: TGCGCCAGCGCCCTTAGGCAGAACTATGGCTACACCTTC
J: TRBJ1-2
size: many
V: TRBV5-1
D: -

CDR3: CSALHGGSSYEQYF
DNA: TGCAGCGCCCTCCACGGGGGGTCATCCTACGAGCAGTACTTC
J: TRBJ2-7
size: -
V: TRBV29-1
D: TRBD2

CDR3: CASSSSTGFYLNTEAFF
DNA: TGTGCCAGCAGCTCGTCGACAGGGTTTTATTTGAACACTGAAGCTTTCTTT
J: TRBJ1-1
size: -
V: TRBV7-2
D: TRBD1

CDR3: CASSQGRWRQDNQPQHF
DNA: TGTGCCAGTAGCCAGGGGAGGTGGAGGCAGGACAATCAGCCCCAGCATTTT
J: TRBJ1-5
size: -
V: TRBV19
D: -

CDR3: CASRPTGQSYNEQFF
DNA: TGCGCCAGCAGACCAACGGGACAGAGCTACAATGAGCAGTTCTTC
J: TRBJ2-1
size: many
V: TRBV5-1
D: TRBD1

CDR3: CSVTQRSSYNEQFF
DNA: TGCAGCGTCACCCAGAGGAGCTCCTACAATGAGCAGTTCTTC
J: TRBJ2-1
size: many
V: TRBV29-1
D: -

CDR3: CAISESIFEELFF
DNA: TGTGCCATCAGTGAGTCGATCTTCGAGGAGCTGTTTTTT
J: TRBJ2-2
size: -
V: TRBV10-3
D: -

CDR3: CASRSGTGLSSGNTIYF
DNA: TGTGCCAGCAGATCCGGGACAGGGCTAAGCTCTGGAAACACCATATATTTT
J: TRBJ1-3
size: -
V: TRBV2
D: TRBD1

CDR3: CACDRGHYTEAFF
DNA: TGTGCCTGCGACCGGGGTCACTACACTGAAGCTTTCTTT
J: TRBJ1-1
size: -
V: TRBV30
D: -

CDR3: CAWTTGISTEAFF
DNA: TGTGCCTGGACGACGGGGATTAGCACTGAAGCTTTCTTT
J: TRBJ1-1
size: many
V: TRBV30
D: -

CDR3: CASSAGGGGANNEQFF
DNA: TGTGCCAGCAGCGCTGGAGGTGGGGGGGCAAACAATGAGCAGTTCTTC
J: TRBJ2-1
size: few
V: TRBV9
D: -